These 9 T cell receptor beta chains came from one sample sequenced in a study of tumor and adjacent non-tumor tissue in lung cancer (dated by TCRdb to the late 2010s). Libraries were made using multiplex PCR. Instrument on record: Illumina HiSeq 2500. Following protocols modified from ARM-PCR, the researchers constructed TCRbeta libraries through three rounds of nested PCR with primers (Table S4). TCRdb itself trimmed the public reads at Q25 with fastp, ran MiXCR and retained productive beta chains. Duplicate CDR3 protein sequences are folded into a single record with the most common DNA and genes. For this sample the table gives approximately 120,000 distinct CDR3 sequences, of which 50% to 70% were detected only once. Around 17% of the sample goes to the ten largest clones. Bulk unsorted tissue served as the source for RNA extraction, and RNA quality was assessed using a NanoDrop ND-1000 and an Agilent 2100. Distant non-tumor tissue taken more than 3 cm from the tumor edge was used as the normal lung sample.

The sample comprised distant non-tumor lung tissue. All receptors come from a man in his sixties with non-small cell lung cancer.

This clonotype has a single count. The chain combines TRBV7-3 with TRBJ2-7; 10 nucleotides line up with TRBD1. In germline, CDR1 is SGHTA, CDR2 FQGTGA. Trimming took 6 bases from V and 6 from J; bases not matched to a gene: 8. The CDR3 runs 14 residues. CDR3 sequence (DNA): TGTGCCAGCAGGGCCTCGGGACAGGGGAGCGAGCAGTACTTC. Protein product: CASRASGQGSEQYF. Filled out from reference TRBV7-3 and TRBJ2-7, the complete variable domain reads GAGVSQTPSNKVTEKGKYVELRCDPISGHTALYWYRQSLGQGPEFLIYFQGTGAADDSGLPNDRFFAVRPEGSVSTLKIQRTERGDSAVYLCASRASGQGSEQYFGPGTRLTVT.

This clonotype turned up a few times. One end of the junction varies from germline; a read error may be responsible. This chain joins TRBV6-5 and TRBJ1-3; D is unclear. CDR1 MNHEY and CDR2 SVGAGI come from the germline V gene. This CDR3 has 14 amino acids. The CDR3 reads CANSSTGSGNTIYF. In DNA form, the CDR3 reads TGTGCCAACAGTTCCACGGGGTCTGGAAACACCATATATTTT.

The V and J genes are TRBV30 and TRBJ2-5, with a possible D match to TRBD1 (5 bases). The CDR3 is 14 amino acids. V lost 2 bases to trimming and J lost 1 base, with 11 bases between them. Germline CDR1 GTSNPN, CDR2 SVGIG (reference sequence). CDR3 in amino acids: CAWSWGRPQETQYF. CDR3 sequence (DNA): TGTGCCTGGAGTTGGGGCCGGCCCCAAGAGACCCAGTACTTC. Variable domain in full (rest from reference TRBV30 and TRBJ2-5): SQTIHQWPATLVQPVGSPLSLECTVEGTSNPNLYWYRQAAGRGLQLLFYSVGIGQISSEVPQNLSASRPQDRQFILSSKKLLLSDSGFYLCAWSWGRPQETQYFGPGTRLLVL.

As for this clonotype: The junction and the germline gene differ at one end; a read error may be behind it. The chain couples TRBV29-1 to TRBJ2-1, with TRBD2 matching 10 bases. The CDR3 is made up of 14 amino acids. Germline V gives CDR1 SQVTM, CDR2 ANQGSEA. CDR3 residues: CSVDLAGVRGERCF. CDR3 nucleotide sequence: TGCAGCGTTGATCTAGCGGGAGTCAGGGGTGAGCGGTGCTTC.

The rearrangement joins TRBV7-8 to TRBJ2-6; a weak D match, TRBD1 (5 bases). CDR3 length: 19 residues. Germline V lookup: CDR1 SGHVS, CDR2 FQNEAQ. The germline V and J ends were trimmed by 5 bases and 1 base, with 21 bases remaining between them. In DNA form, the CDR3 reads TGTGCCAGCAGCCCCAGGGTCAACCTGGGTTTGTCTGGGGCCAACGTCCTGACTTTC. It yields the protein CASSPRVNLGLSGANVLTF.

This clonotype was recorded only once. One end of the junction fails to match germline, which may point to a read error. The chain combines TRBV6-5 with TRBJ2-7; D is ambiguous. This CDR3 comprises 11 residues. Germline CDR1 and CDR2: MNHEY and SVGAGI. CDR3 amino acids: CVSSYADERYF. The DNA for the CDR3 is TGTGTCAGCAGTTACGCTGACGAGCGGTACTTC.

This clonotype was observed many times. The V and J genes are TRBV12-3 or TRBV12-4 and TRBJ1-2, with a weak D call TRBD1 (5 bases). V was shortened by 6 bases and J by 8 bases, with 13 bases between the two germline ends. This CDR3 has 12 amino acids. CDR3 DNA: TGTGCCAGCAGCAATCTCAGGGACGGCTACACCTTC. Translating gives CASSNLRDGYTF.

This chain connects TRBV12-3 or TRBV12-4 to TRBJ2-5; tentatively, D is TRBD2 (5 bases). V was clipped by 3 bases and J by 4 bases, with 15 bases between them. The CDR3 spans 15 residues. CDR3 loop: CASSFANGIRETQYF. In DNA form, the CDR3 reads TGTGCCAGCAGTTTCGCTAACGGGATTCGAGAGACCCAGTACTTC.

The rearrangement joins TRBV11-2 to TRBJ1-6; D is unresolved. Germline values: CDR1 SGHAT, CDR2 FQNNGV. Trimming shortened V by 4 bases and J by 14 bases, and 18 bases separated the two germline ends. CDR3 size: 14 residues. In DNA, the CDR3 is TGTGCCAGCAGCTCCAGATCAGTTTCGAGAACCCTCCACTTT. This codes for CASSSRSVSRTLHF.